This TCR beta chain originates from a study of regulatory T cells in long-lasting Graves disease. Study findings and constraints: Under persistent disease, TRBV28, TRBJ1-2 and TRBJ2-5 were used preferentially.

Building of the TCR beta libraries involved iRepertoire HTBI primers and Arm-PCR of CDR3 regions. Via MiXCR, TCRdb re-called the multiplex PCR reads, giving one row per CDR3 protein. The sample lists about 470,000 distinct CDR3 sequences; roughly 21% were seen once. CDR1 and CDR2 (germline): ENHRY, SYGVKD. CDR3 length equals 14 residues. Between the trimmed V and J ends, which lost 4 bases and 2 bases, there was a span of 12 bases. The sample's time point: persistent/refractory GD, antithyroid drugs over 5 years with positive TRAb. Scientists built the TCR library using RNA that was extracted from PBMCs. Staff drew approximately 10 milliliters of peripheral blood into EDTA tubes. This clonotype was recorded many times. Its antigen is as yet unknown.

This clonotype originated in a female donor with Graves disease. V is TRBV10-3 and J is TRBJ2-7; tentatively, D is TRBD1 (6 bases). This material consisted of peripheral blood mononuclear cells (PBMCs), taken when the disease was refractory, from a patient treated with antithyroid drugs. Here the CDR3 DNA reads TGTGCCATCAGTGCGGGACAAGGAACCTACGAGCAGTACTTC. It codes for CAISAGQGTYEQYF.